Listed here are 13 T cell receptor beta chains from one sample, sequenced in a study of T cells in Graves' hyperthyroidism and ophthalmopathy (dated by TCRdb to the late 2010s). The library was generated by multiplex PCR. The sequencer was an Illumina HiSeq 2000. The TCR beta CDR3 regions were amplified from the RNA transcripts. The first round of RT-PCR for the TCR CDR3 was performed with the HTBI primer set and the Qiagen OneStep RT-PCR kit. TCRdb redid the processing of the public reads, applying fastp at Q25 and MiXCR, and retained in-frame beta chains. Rows with one shared CDR3 protein collapse into an entry with the most common genes and DNA. The table for this sample lists 600,000 or so distinct CDR3 sequences; about 15% of them were counted only once. Clones ranked in the top ten supply around 12% of the sample. Sequenced input: blood. These receptors were obtained from a woman between 50 and 59 years old with Graves' ophthalmopathy.

The sample holds many counts of this clonotype. This chain joins TRBV2 and TRBJ2-5; 7 positions match TRBD1. Germline V gives CDR1 SNHLY, CDR2 FYNNEI. The CDR3 is 17 residues long. The V gene end was trimmed by 0 bases and the J gene end by 3 bases; junction bases not matched to a gene: 10. CDR3 DNA sequence: TGTGCCAGCAGTGAAGCCGGTGGGACAGCGCTTAAAGAGACCCAGTACTTC. The encoded protein is CASSEAGGTALKETQYF.

CDR3 sequence: CSARRPPTARGGEETQETQYF. CDR3 coding DNA: TGCAGTGCTAGAAGGCCCCCGACAGCCCGGGGGGGGGAGGAGACTCAAGAGACCCAGTACTTC. The chain uses TRBV20-1 and TRBJ2-5, with TRBD2 matching over 8 bases. With 2 bases clipped from V and 2 bases from J, the junction kept 25 bases outside the gene matches. In germline, CDR1 is DFQATT, CDR2 SNEGSKA (reference sequence). The CDR3 totals 21 residues.

A few counts support this clonotype. V usage is TRBV10-3 and J usage is TRBJ1-5, with D tentatively TRBD1 (6 bases). The V gene's germline CDR1 is ENHRY and CDR2 SYGVKD. This CDR3 has 15 amino acids. Trimming stripped 1 base from V and 7 bases from J, with 14 bases between. The CDR3 region has the DNA TGTGCCATCAGTGAGTTTGGACAGTCCTTGCAGCCCCAGCATTTT. Translated: CAISEFGQSLQPQHF.

This clonotype was seen only a few times. This rearrangement joins TRBV9 to TRBJ1-1; 7 positions agree with TRBD1. The V segment lost 4 bases and the J segment 3 bases; nucleotides outside the gene matches: 6. The length of the CDR3 is 14 residues. Germline V gene data show CDR1 as SGDLS and CDR2 as YYNGEE. CDR3 DNA: TGTGCCAGCAGCATCACAGGGGCGGACACTGAAGCTTTCTTT. Translation gives CASSITGADTEAFF.

This clonotype has a count of ten or more. This chain connects TRBV28 to TRBJ2-7; no clear D gene. Germline assignment: CDR1 MDHEN and CDR2 SYDVKM. V was pared by 3 bases and J by 3 bases, with 12 bases between. The CDR3 covers 14 residues. This CDR3 is CASSFVPRGYEQYF. The CDR3 nucleotides are TGTGCCAGCAGTTTCGTCCCGCGCGGCTACGAGCAGTACTTC.

This clonotype was counted many times. This chain joins TRBV6-1 and TRBJ1-1, with TRBD1 as a possible D gene (5 bases). Deletions cut 6 bases from V and 6 bases from J, with 14 bases between. The CDR3 has 13 amino acids. From germline, CDR1 is MNHNS and CDR2 SASEGT. For the CDR3, the DNA is TGTGCCAGCAGAAAGAGGGGTATTTCTGAAGCTTTCTTT. Translated: CASRKRGISEAFF.

The chain has TRBV19 and TRBJ1-4, with 8 bases identical to TRBD1. The CDR3 sequence is 17 residues long. With 5 bases clipped from V and 0 bases from J, the junction kept 8 bases outside the gene matches. Germline assignment: CDR1 LNHDA and CDR2 SQIVND (reference sequence). The CDR3 region has the DNA TGTGCCAGTAGTCCCTGGCAGGGGGCCGCAACTAATGAAAAACTGTTTTTT. It specifies CASSPWQGAATNEKLFF.

In its sample, this clonotype was seen a few times. The chain employs TRBV20-1 and TRBJ1-6, with 9 bases identical to TRBD1. Germline V gene sequence: CDR1 DFQATT, CDR2 SNEGSKA (reference sequence). J lost 7 bases, V lost 3 bases, and 4 bases had no gene match. This CDR3 is 14 amino acids long. CDR3 sequence reads: CSARGQGVNSPLHF. The CDR3 region has the DNA TGCAGTGCTAGGGGACAGGGTGTAAATTCACCCCTCCACTTT.

This clonotype was observed at least ten times. The CDR3 region is CASSSDRVRYEQYF. The CDR3 DNA is TGTGCCAGCAGCTCGGACAGGGTCCGGTACGAGCAGTACTTC. The chain carries TRBV12-3 or TRBV12-4 and TRBJ2-7, with TRBD1 identical over 8 bases. This CDR3 contains 14 residues. V was pared by 6 bases and J by 4 bases, with 8 bases of the junction left unmatched.

The chain uses TRBV5-8 and TRBJ2-7; D is possibly TRBD1 (5 bases). CDR1 is SGHTS, CDR2 YDEGEE, per germline. V was clipped by 4 bases and J by 2 bases, with 13 bases between them. The CDR3 is 14 residues long. CDR3 protein: CASSLRVLPYEQYF. The CDR3 region has the DNA TGTGCCAGCAGCCTCAGGGTTCTTCCCTACGAGCAGTACTTC.

This clonotype was found many times. V is TRBV6-1 and J is TRBJ1-1, with D uncertain. Trimming took 7 bases from V and 10 from J, leaving 13 bases between them. The germline CDR1 and CDR2 sequences are MNHNS and SASEGT. The length of the CDR3 is 11 residues. The CDR3 sequence is CASNEGERAFF. The CDR3 DNA sequence: TGTGCCAGCAATGAGGGAGAACGAGCTTTCTTT.

Ten or more counts support this clonotype. The rearrangement links TRBV27 to TRBJ2-3; 8 nucleotides line up with TRBD1. V was clipped by 3 bases and J by 5 bases; unmatched bases: 16. The CDR3 spans 18 residues. Germline assignment: CDR1 MNHEY and CDR2 SMNVEV (reference sequence). CDR3 in amino acids: CASSLMSSARGRIDTQYF. CDR3 coding DNA: TGTGCCAGCAGTTTGATGTCGAGTGCCAGGGGGCGCATAGATACGCAGTATTTT.

This clonotype was picked up many times. The chain is built from TRBV28 and TRBJ2-3; D is unresolved. Looked up from germline, CDR1 is MDHEN and CDR2 is SYDVKM. V shed 5 bases and J shed 1 base, with 7 bases lying between them. The CDR3 totals 13 residues. CDR3: CASSETGTDTQYF. Written as DNA, the CDR3 is TGTGCCAGCAGTGAGACGGGCACAGATACGCAGTATTTT.